Each of the 13 T cell receptor beta chains below was sequenced from the same sample in a study of shared clonotypes between healthy human individuals. The assay was immunoSEQ multiplex PCR, and TCRdb's table has in-frame clones only and misses some. This table holds under 2.5 million clones, around 93% found once. Input material: naive CD4+ T cells from PBMCs. Subset denoted: CD45RA+ positively selected. These receptors came from a man younger than 35 in good health. Some clones in this sample may be carry-over from other donors' samples.

About this clone: In the same sample, other DNA sequences code for this CDR3. The chain employs TRBV15 and TRBJ2-5; D is ambiguous. CDR3 length equals 12 residues. Trimming took 4 bases from V and 5 from J, leaving 8 bases between them. The germline V gene has CDR1 LNHNV and CDR2 YYDKDF (reference sequence). The CDR3 is CATSKGRETQYF. The CDR3 DNA reads TGTGCCACCAGCAAGGGTCGGGAGACCCAGTACTTC.

This clone was recorded a few times. The chain is built from TRBV29-1 and TRBJ1-1; D unresolved. Trimming left V 2 bases short and J 4 bases short, with 5 bases between. The CDR3 covers 11 residues. Germline CDR1 and CDR2: SQVTM and ANQGSEA. Here the CDR3 DNA reads TGCAGCGTTGAACCCAGCACTGAAGCTTTCTTT. This translates into CSVEPSTEAFF.

The rearrangement links TRBV5-4 to TRBJ1-2, with 11 bases fitting TRBD1. The CDR3 consists of 15 residues. CDR1 is SGHNT and CDR2 is YYREEE in the germline V gene (reference sequence). V was clipped by 2 bases and J by 8 bases; unmatched bases: 8. CDR3 bases: TGTGCCAGCAGCTTCCAGGACAGGGGGCAAATCGGCTACACCTTC. Protein: CASSFQDRGQIGYTF.

This sequence joins TRBV6-6 and TRBJ2-5, with 7 bases lining up with TRBD2. CDR1 is MNHNY and CDR2 is SVGAGI in the germline V gene (reference sequence). CDR3 length equals 14 residues. With V trimmed by 2 bases and J by 3 bases, 3 bases remained unmatched. The CDR3 DNA is TGTGCCAGCAGTTACGGTCTAGCGGAAGAGACCCAGTACTTC. Translation gives CASSYGLAEETQYF.

Notes on this clone: The sample carries other DNA sequences with the same CDR3. The chain carries TRBV5-1 and TRBJ1-1, with D unresolved. Germline lookup yields CDR1 SGHRS and CDR2 YFSETQ. This CDR3 region has 13 residues. With 5 bases removed from V and 0 bases from J, the gap between germline ends came to 8 bases. The CDR3 region has the DNA TGCGCCAGCAGTGGTGGATTGAACACTGAAGCTTTCTTT. This gives the protein CASSGGLNTEAFF.

The gene calls are TRBV5-1 and TRBJ2-3; 10 bases map to TRBD2. Trimming cost V 6 bases and J 9 bases; bases outside gene matches: 10. CDR3 length equals 14 residues. From germline, CDR1 is SGHRS and CDR2 YFSETQ. For the CDR3, the DNA is TGCGCCAGCACAGCCTCCCTAGCGGGAGCGACGCAGTATTTT. The encoded protein is CASTASLAGATQYF.

This clone is a singleton in its sample. This sample includes further DNA sequences coding for the same CDR3. V is TRBV5-4 and J is TRBJ2-5; TRBD1 agrees at 8 bases. Germline V CDR1 and CDR2: SGHNT, YYREEE (reference sequence). CDR3 length: 14 residues. The V segment lost 4 bases and the J segment 5 bases; nucleotides outside the gene matches: 7. The CDR3 loop is CASSLDRARETQYF. CDR3 sequence (DNA): TGTGCCAGCAGCCTGGACAGGGCCCGGGAGACCCAGTACTTC.

The chain employs TRBV4-3 and TRBJ1-5, with TRBD1 as a possible D gene (6 bases). CDR1 and CDR2 from the germline V gene are LGHNA and YSLEER. The CDR3 loop spans 15 amino acids. Trimming removed 0 bases from V and 7 bases from J, with 13 bases in between. The DNA of the CDR3 is TGCGCCAGCAGCCAAGACTGGGGGGCTACACAGCCCCAGCATTTT. Its translation: CASSQDWGATQPQHF.

The gene calls are TRBV28 and TRBJ2-7; no clear D. Germline V CDR1 and CDR2: MDHEN, SYDVKM. This CDR3 has 11 residues. The ends were cut back, 2 bases at V and 12 bases at J, with 11 bases in the middle. The CDR3 coding sequence is TGTGCCAGCAGTTTAGAGGCCTCGCTGTACTTC. Translation gives CASSLEASLYF.

As DNA, the CDR3 is TGTGCCAGCAGCGTAGACGGGGGACAGGGGCTAAGCACAGATACGCAGTATTTT. Protein product: CASSVDGGQGLSTDTQYF. The rearrangement links TRBV9 to TRBJ2-3; 10 positions match TRBD1. Germline V gene lookup returns CDR1 SGDLS and CDR2 YYNGEE. This CDR3 spans 18 amino acids. Losses at the gene ends were 0 bases for V and 0 bases for J; bases not matched to a gene: 7. The entire variable domain, with the rest obtained from reference TRBV9 and TRBJ2-3, is as follows: DSGVTQTPKHLITATGQRVTLRCSPRSGDLSVYWYQQSLDQGLQFLIQYYNGEERAKGNILERFSAQQFPDLHSELNLSSLELGDSALYFCASSVDGGQGLSTDTQYFGPGTRLTVL.

The chain couples TRBV5-1 to TRBJ2-1; 16 nucleotides agree with TRBD2. The CDR3 contains 16 residues. Losses at the gene ends were 5 bases for V and 2 bases for J; bases not matched to a gene: 1. Germline CDR1 and CDR2: SGHRS and YFSETQ. The CDR3 is CASSGTSGRAYNEQFF. CDR3 nucleotides: TGCGCCAGCAGTGGGACTAGCGGGAGGGCCTACAATGAGCAGTTCTTC. The variable domain in full, completed from reference TRBV5-1 and TRBJ2-1, reads KAGVTQTPRYLIKTRGQQVTLSCSPISGHRSVSWYQQTPGQGLQFLFEYFSETQRNKGNFPGRFSGRQFSNSRSEMNVSTLELGDSALYLCASSGTSGRAYNEQFFGPGTRLTVL.

The chain couples TRBV4-2 to TRBJ2-7; 14 bases map to TRBD2. Germline V lookup: CDR1 LGHNA, CDR2 YNFKEQ. The CDR3 is made up of 15 amino acids. J lost 7 bases, V lost 4 bases, and 6 bases had no gene match. CDR3 bases: TGTGCCAGCAGCCTCGGGACTAGCGGGAGTTTAGAGCAGTACTTC. It is translated as CASSLGTSGSLEQYF.

Only one count was recorded for this clone. The chain couples TRBV5-1 to TRBJ2-5; 7 nucleotides align to TRBD2. Unmatched junction bases numbered 10, after V lost 0 bases and J lost 2 bases. CDR3 length: 17 amino acids. The germline V gene has CDR1 SGHRS and CDR2 YFSETQ. Written as DNA, the CDR3 is TGCGCCAGCAGCTTGGATCCTAGCGGAAGACCGCAAGAGACCCAGTACTTC. Protein: CASSLDPSGRPQETQYF.